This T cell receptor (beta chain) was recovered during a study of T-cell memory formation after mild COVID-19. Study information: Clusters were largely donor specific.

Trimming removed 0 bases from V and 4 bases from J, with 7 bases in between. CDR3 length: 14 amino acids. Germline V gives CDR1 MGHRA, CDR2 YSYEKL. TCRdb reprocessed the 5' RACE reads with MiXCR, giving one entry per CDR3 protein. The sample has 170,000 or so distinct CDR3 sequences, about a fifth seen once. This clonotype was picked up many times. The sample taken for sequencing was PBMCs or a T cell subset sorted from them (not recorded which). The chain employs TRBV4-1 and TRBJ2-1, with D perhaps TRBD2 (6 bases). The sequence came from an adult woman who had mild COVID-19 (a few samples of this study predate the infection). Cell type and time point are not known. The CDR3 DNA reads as TGCGCCAGCAGCCAAGAGGGACTTTACAATGAGCAGTTCTTC. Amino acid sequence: CASSQEGLYNEQFF.